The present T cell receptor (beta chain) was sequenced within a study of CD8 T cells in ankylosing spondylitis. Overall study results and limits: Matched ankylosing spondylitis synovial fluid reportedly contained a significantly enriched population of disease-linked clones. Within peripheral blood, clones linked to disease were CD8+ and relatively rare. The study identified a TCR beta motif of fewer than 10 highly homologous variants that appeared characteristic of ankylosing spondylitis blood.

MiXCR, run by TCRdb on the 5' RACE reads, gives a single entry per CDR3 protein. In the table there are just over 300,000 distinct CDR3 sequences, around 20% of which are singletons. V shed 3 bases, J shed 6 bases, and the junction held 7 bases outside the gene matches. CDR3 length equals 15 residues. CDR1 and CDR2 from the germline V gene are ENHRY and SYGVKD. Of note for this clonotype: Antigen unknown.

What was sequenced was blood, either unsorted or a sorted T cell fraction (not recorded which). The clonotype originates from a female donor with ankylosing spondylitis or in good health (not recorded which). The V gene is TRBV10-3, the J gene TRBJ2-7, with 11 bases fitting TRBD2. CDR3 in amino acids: CAISDLSGRAPEQYF. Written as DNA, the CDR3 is TGTGCCATCAGTGATCTTAGCGGGAGGGCCCCCGAGCAGTACTTC.